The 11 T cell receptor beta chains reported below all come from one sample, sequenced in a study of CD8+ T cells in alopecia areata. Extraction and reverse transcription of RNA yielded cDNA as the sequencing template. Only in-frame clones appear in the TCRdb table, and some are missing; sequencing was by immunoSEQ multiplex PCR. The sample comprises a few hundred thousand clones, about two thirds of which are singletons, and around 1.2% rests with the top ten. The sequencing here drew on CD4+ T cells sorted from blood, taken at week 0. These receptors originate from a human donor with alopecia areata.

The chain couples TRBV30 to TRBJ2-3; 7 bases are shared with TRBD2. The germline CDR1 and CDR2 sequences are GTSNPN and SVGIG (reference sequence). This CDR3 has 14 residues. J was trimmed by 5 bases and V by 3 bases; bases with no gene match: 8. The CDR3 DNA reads TGTGCCTGGAGAGCGAGCGGGGACCTAGATACGCAGTATTTT. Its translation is CAWRASGDLDTQYF.

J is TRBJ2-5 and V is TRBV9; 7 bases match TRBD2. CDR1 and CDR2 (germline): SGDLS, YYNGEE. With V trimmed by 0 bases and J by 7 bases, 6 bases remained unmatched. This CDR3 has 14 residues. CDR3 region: CASSVASGDGTQYF. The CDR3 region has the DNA TGTGCCAGCAGCGTAGCTAGCGGAGATGGGACCCAGTACTTC.

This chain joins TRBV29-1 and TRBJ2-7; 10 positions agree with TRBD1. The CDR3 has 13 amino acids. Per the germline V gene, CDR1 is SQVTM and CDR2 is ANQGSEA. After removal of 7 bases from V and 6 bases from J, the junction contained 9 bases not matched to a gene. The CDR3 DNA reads TGCAGCGCCCGGACAGGGGGAGTTGGCGAGCAGTACTTC. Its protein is CSARTGGVGEQYF.

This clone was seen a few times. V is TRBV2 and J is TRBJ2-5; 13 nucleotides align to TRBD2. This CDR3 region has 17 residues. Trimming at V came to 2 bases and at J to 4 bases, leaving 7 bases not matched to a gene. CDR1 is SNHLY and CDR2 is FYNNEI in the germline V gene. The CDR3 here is CASSESGLAGAGETQYF. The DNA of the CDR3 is TGTGCCAGCAGTGAAAGTGGACTAGCGGGGGCCGGAGAGACCCAGTACTTC.

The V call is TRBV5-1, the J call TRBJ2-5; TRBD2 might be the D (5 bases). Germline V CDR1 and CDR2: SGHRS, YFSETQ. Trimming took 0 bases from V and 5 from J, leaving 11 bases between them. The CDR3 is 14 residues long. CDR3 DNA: TGCGCCAGCAGCTTGGGTGAGGGTCGGGAGACCCAGTACTTC. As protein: CASSLGEGRETQYF.

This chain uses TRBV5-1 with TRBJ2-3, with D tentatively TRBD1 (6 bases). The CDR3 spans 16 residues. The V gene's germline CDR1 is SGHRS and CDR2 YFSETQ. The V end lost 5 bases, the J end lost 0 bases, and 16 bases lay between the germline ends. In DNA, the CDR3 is TGCGCCAGCAGATCTGGGACACCTCCTAGCACAGATACGCAGTATTTT. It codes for CASRSGTPPSTDTQYF.

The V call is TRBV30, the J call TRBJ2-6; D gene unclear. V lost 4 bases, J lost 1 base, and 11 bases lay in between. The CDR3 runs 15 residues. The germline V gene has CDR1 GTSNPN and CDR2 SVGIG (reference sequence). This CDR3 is CAWNPGGSGANVLTF. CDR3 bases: TGTGCCTGGAACCCTGGCGGTTCTGGGGCCAACGTCCTGACTTTC.

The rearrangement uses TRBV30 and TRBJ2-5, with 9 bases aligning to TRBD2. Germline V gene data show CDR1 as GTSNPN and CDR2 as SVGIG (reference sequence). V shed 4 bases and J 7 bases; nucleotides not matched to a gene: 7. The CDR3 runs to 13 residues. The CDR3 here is CAWTTSGSGTQYF. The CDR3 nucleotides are TGTGCCTGGACGACTAGCGGCTCGGGGACCCAGTACTTC.

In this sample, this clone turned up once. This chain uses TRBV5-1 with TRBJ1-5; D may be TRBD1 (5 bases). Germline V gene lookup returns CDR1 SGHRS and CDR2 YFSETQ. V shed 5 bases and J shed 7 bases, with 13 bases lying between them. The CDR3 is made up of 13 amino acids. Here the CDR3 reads CASRRDPGQPQHF. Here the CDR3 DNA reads TGCGCCAGCAGACGGGACCCCGGACAGCCCCAGCATTTT.

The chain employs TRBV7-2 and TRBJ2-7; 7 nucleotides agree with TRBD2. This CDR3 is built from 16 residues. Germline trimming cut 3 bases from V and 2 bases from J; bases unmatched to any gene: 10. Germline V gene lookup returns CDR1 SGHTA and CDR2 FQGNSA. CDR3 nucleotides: TGTGCCAGCAGCTTGACTAGCCCGCCCAAAGCCTACGAGCAGTACTTC. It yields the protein CASSLTSPPKAYEQYF. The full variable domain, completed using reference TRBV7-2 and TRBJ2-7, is GAGVSQSPSNKVTEKGKDVELRCDPISGHTALYWYRQSLGQGLEFLIYFQGNSAPDKSGLPSDRFSAERTGGSVSTLTIQRTQQEDSAVYLCASSLTSPPKAYEQYFGPGTRLTVT.

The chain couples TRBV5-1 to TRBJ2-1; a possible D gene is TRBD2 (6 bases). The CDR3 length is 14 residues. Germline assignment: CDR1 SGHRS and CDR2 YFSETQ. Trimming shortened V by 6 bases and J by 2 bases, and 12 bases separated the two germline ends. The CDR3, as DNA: TGCGCCAGCAAGGAAAGGACTACCTACAATGAGCAGTTCTTC. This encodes CASKERTTYNEQFF.